The 25 T cell receptor beta chains listed next were all sequenced from one sample in a study of T cell responses to AZD1222 COVID-19 vaccine. Data came from immunoSEQ multiplex PCR; TCRdb stores just in-frame clones and leaves some out. Among over 55,000 clones listed, around 80% were seen once. The sequencing here drew on peripheral blood, taken 28 days after the second AZD1222 dose. The source of these receptors is an adult who received the AZD1222 COVID-19 vaccine.

The chain recombines TRBV2 with TRBJ1-6; 10 nucleotides match TRBD1. The V and J ends lost 5 bases and 11 bases, in that order; junction bases with no gene match: 9. Looked up from germline, CDR1 is SNHLY and CDR2 is FYNNEI. The CDR3 has 15 residues. CDR3 amino acids: CASSQTGTGETPLHF. In DNA form, the CDR3 reads TGTGCCAGCAGTCAAACCGGGACAGGGGAAACACCCCTCCACTTT.

V and J are TRBV7-8 and TRBJ1-5; no clear D. Germline V gene lookup returns CDR1 SGHVS and CDR2 FQNEAQ. The CDR3 consists of 14 residues. V was shortened by 3 bases and J by 3 bases, with 9 bases between the two germline ends. The CDR3 DNA reads as TGTGCCAGCAGCTTGCAGTCCTTCAATCAGCCCCAGCATTTT. This translates into CASSLQSFNQPQHF.

The chain combines TRBV24-1 with TRBJ1-5, with 8 bases identical to TRBD1. With 4 bases clipped from V and 3 bases from J, the junction kept 7 bases outside the gene matches. This CDR3 comprises 16 residues. Germline lookup yields CDR1 KGHDR and CDR2 SFDVKD. The CDR3 loop is CATSDSRTGFNQPQHF. Here the CDR3 DNA reads TGTGCCACCAGTGACAGCAGGACAGGGTTCAATCAGCCCCAGCATTTT.

V gene TRBV7-9 combines with J gene TRBJ2-5; D not certain. The V gene lost 5 bases and the J gene lost 5 bases, with 12 bases spanning the gap. There are 13 residues in the CDR3. The germline CDR1 and CDR2 sequences are SEHNR and FQNEAQ (reference sequence). For the CDR3, the DNA is TGTGCCAGCAGCCGAGGCCAAGGGGAGACCCAGTACTTC. Amino acid sequence: CASSRGQGETQYF.

The chain has TRBV24-1 and TRBJ2-5; D may be TRBD2 (5 bases). The CDR3 covers 13 residues. Trimming left V 1 base short and J 5 bases short, with 7 bases between. Germline V lookup: CDR1 KGHDR, CDR2 SFDVKD. The CDR3, as DNA: TGTGCCACCAGTGATTTTTCGGGGGAGACCCAGTACTTC. This translates into CATSDFSGETQYF.

This clone was detected a few times. V gene TRBV3-1 (or the pseudogene TRBV3-2) combines with J gene TRBJ1-6; 9 nucleotides align to TRBD1. V was clipped by 4 bases and J by 8 bases; unmatched bases: 6. Germline CDR1 is LGHDT and CDR2 is YNNKEL (reference sequence). This CDR3 contains 15 residues. CDR3 sequence (DNA): TGTGCCAGCAGCCTTACAGGGGGCTTGGATTCACCCCTCCACTTT. Translating it yields CASSLTGGLDSPLHF.

This clone was seen once. This CDR3 is CASSPGLPPNEQFF. The CDR3 bases are TGTGCCAGCAGCCCGGGACTCCCGCCAAATGAGCAGTTCTTC. The chain couples TRBV5-8 to TRBJ2-1, with a possible D match to TRBD2 (6 bases). This CDR3 contains 14 residues. V lost 4 bases and J 7 bases, leaving 15 bases between the germline ends. Germline loops: CDR1 SGHTS, CDR2 YDEGEE.

This rearrangement joins TRBV19 to TRBJ1-5, with D possibly matching TRBD1 (5 bases). Germline lookup yields CDR1 LNHDA and CDR2 SQIVND (reference sequence). The CDR3 extends over 14 amino acids. The ends were cut back, 9 bases at V and 2 bases at J, with 14 bases in the middle. CDR3 bases: TGTGCCAGCTGGGGGGGGTTCGGCAATCAGCCCCAGCATTTT. Its protein is CASWGGFGNQPQHF.

In its sample, this clone was seen a few times. This chain uses TRBV10-3 with TRBJ2-7; D unclear. CDR3 length: 10 amino acids. The ends were cut back, 8 bases at V and 3 bases at J, with 5 bases in the middle. Germline V CDR1 and CDR2: ENHRY, SYGVKD. The CDR3 DNA is TGTGCCATCCCTCACTACGAGCAGTACTTC. This sequence encodes CAIPHYEQYF.

The rearrangement uses TRBV23-1 and TRBJ1-3, with a weak D call TRBD1 (5 bases). TRBV23-1 is labeled an ORF, and its function is uncertain. V shed 0 bases and J shed 0 bases, with 9 bases lying between them. This CDR3 spans 16 amino acids. The CDR3 DNA reads TGCGCCAGCAGTCAATCGCCGGGGGACTCTGGAAACACCATATATTTT. Protein product: CASSQSPGDSGNTIYF.

This sequence joins TRBV7-8 and TRBJ2-2; 7 bases are a match to TRBD1. Germline-derived CDR1 and CDR2 are SGHVS and FQNEAQ. The junction had 10 bases not matched to a gene; V was cut back by 5 bases and J by 7 bases. The length of the CDR3 is 15 residues. In DNA, the CDR3 is TGTGCCAGCAGCCCCACAGGGGCCCCTGGCGGGGAGCTGTTTTTT. Translation: CASSPTGAPGGELFF.

This clone was observed a few times. CDR3: CSVEDRRFYGYTF. The CDR3 coding sequence is TGCAGCGTTGAAGATCGCCGGTTCTATGGCTACACCTTC. The rearrangement uses TRBV29-1 and TRBJ1-2; D gene ambiguous. The ends were cut back, 0 bases at V and 4 bases at J, with 9 bases in the middle. This CDR3 is built from 13 residues. Germline V lookup: CDR1 SQVTM, CDR2 ANQGSEA.

The chain uses TRBV29-1 and TRBJ1-2, with 7 bases identical to TRBD1. With 2 bases clipped from V and 4 bases from J, the junction kept 13 bases outside the gene matches. Germline V gene lookup returns CDR1 SQVTM and CDR2 ANQGSEA. The CDR3 spans 16 residues. Written as DNA, the CDR3 is TGCAGCGTTGAACTCGGGCAGGGGGGACTGCGCTATGGCTACACCTTC. Protein: CSVELGQGGLRYGYTF.

The J gene is TRBJ1-1, the V gene TRBV6-6; D possibly corresponds to TRBD1 (5 bases). Deletions cut 5 bases from V and 1 base from J, with 17 bases between. This CDR3 has 16 amino acids. Per the germline V gene, CDR1 is MNHNY and CDR2 is SVGAGI (reference sequence). In DNA form, the CDR3 reads TGTGCCAGCAGTCCGGGAGGAGGGGCATCGAACACTGAAGCTTTCTTT. Protein product: CASSPGGGASNTEAFF.

V and J are TRBV2 and TRBJ1-5; no firm D call. This CDR3 region has 13 residues. The germline CDR1 and CDR2 sequences are SNHLY and FYNNEI. V lost 6 bases and J lost 4, with 10 bases in between. The CDR3 here is CASSERANQPQHF. CDR3 sequence (DNA): TGTGCCAGCAGCGAAAGGGCTAATCAGCCCCAGCATTTT.

This chain connects TRBV11-1 to TRBJ2-3; the match to TRBD2 covers 8 bases. Germline V CDR1 and CDR2: SGHAT, FQDESV (reference sequence). This CDR3 region has 16 residues. V gave up 0 bases and J gave up 2 bases; unmatched junction bases: 4. The CDR3 here is CASSLARGGITDTQYF. CDR3 nucleotides: TGTGCCAGCAGCTTAGCCCGGGGGGGGATCACAGATACGCAGTATTTT.

V usage is TRBV12-3 or TRBV12-4 and J usage is TRBJ1-1, with 8 bases matching TRBD1. V was pared by 6 bases and J by 6 bases, with 3 bases of the junction left unmatched. The CDR3 consists of 12 residues. The CDR3: CASSTTGAEAFF. The CDR3 DNA sequence: TGTGCCAGCAGCACGACAGGGGCTGAAGCTTTCTTT.

This clone was counted only a few times. The chain joins TRBV30 to TRBJ1-3, with TRBD1 matching over 7 bases. From germline, CDR1 is GTSNPN and CDR2 SVGIG (reference sequence). J was trimmed by 4 bases and V by 8 bases; bases with no gene match: 14. The CDR3 length is 15 residues. CDR3 in amino acids: CAGGGGQTGGNTIYF. CDR3 DNA: TGTGCCGGAGGGGGGGGACAGACGGGAGGAAACACCATATATTTT.

This sequence joins TRBV19 and TRBJ1-2; D may be TRBD1 (6 bases). Trimming shortened V by 3 bases and J by 10 bases, and 12 bases separated the two germline ends. The CDR3 covers 12 residues. Germline V gives CDR1 LNHDA, CDR2 SQIVND (reference sequence). CDR3 DNA: TGTGCCAGTAGTATCCAGGGGACGCTCTACACCTTC. Translation gives CASSIQGTLYTF.

The chain links TRBV5-1 to TRBJ2-3, with D perhaps matching TRBD1 or TRBD2 (6 bases each). The germline V and J ends were trimmed by 3 bases and 6 bases, with 14 bases remaining between them. This CDR3 has 14 amino acids. Looked up from germline, CDR1 is SGHRS and CDR2 is YFSETQ. The CDR3 reads CASSSQQGGDTQYF. CDR3 coding DNA: TGCGCCAGCAGCTCCCAACAAGGGGGGGATACGCAGTATTTT.

V and J are TRBV24-1 and TRBJ2-1; 11 positions agree with TRBD2. CDR3 length: 15 residues. J gave up 4 bases and V 4 bases, and 2 bases lay outside the gene matches. Germline assignment: CDR1 KGHDR and CDR2 SFDVKD. The CDR3 DNA reads TGTGCCACCAGTGACCTAGCGGGGGGATACAATGAGCAGTTCTTC. The encoded protein is CATSDLAGGYNEQFF.

The rearrangement links TRBV28 to TRBJ1-1; no clear D. This CDR3 contains 13 residues. Germline CDR1 is MDHEN and CDR2 is SYDVKM. V lost 10 bases and J 0 bases, leaving 12 bases between the germline ends. CDR3 in DNA: TGTGCCATAGACACCTTAATGAACACTGAAGCTTTCTTT. Translating it yields CAIDTLMNTEAFF.

The genes are TRBV6-5 and TRBJ1-1, with D possibly being TRBD1 (5 bases). Germline V lookup: CDR1 MNHEY, CDR2 SVGAGI. The CDR3 length is 15 residues. Trimming shortened V by 5 bases and J by 1 base, and 14 bases separated the two germline ends. Written as DNA, the CDR3 is TGTGCCAGCAGTATGTCAGGGCCCCCGAACACTGAAGCTTTCTTT. Protein: CASSMSGPPNTEAFF.

This chain uses TRBV28 with TRBJ1-5; no definite D call. Between the trimmed V and J ends, which lost 5 bases and 5 bases, there was a span of 7 bases. Germline V gives CDR1 MDHEN, CDR2 SYDVKM. CDR3 length equals 12 residues. CDR3 in amino acids: CASSLVYQPQHF. CDR3 nucleotides: TGTGCCAGCAGTCTGGTTTATCAGCCCCAGCATTTT.

The table lists this clone with a count of one. The V and J genes are TRBV9 and TRBJ2-1; 14 bases align to TRBD2. CDR1 SGDLS and CDR2 YYNGEE come from the germline V gene. V was clipped by 2 bases and J by 9 bases; unmatched bases: 10. The CDR3 is 17 amino acids. CDR3 sequence reads: CASSVTLTSGGAGEQFF. DNA of the CDR3: TGTGCCAGCAGCGTGACCCTGACTAGCGGGGGGGCGGGTGAGCAGTTCTTC.